The sequence of this T cell receptor beta chain was determined in a study of early T cells in non-severe SARS-CoV-2 infection. In the study overall: The study sequenced bulk RNA from unsorted whole blood, with chains unpaired.

Broader study findings: Private and CD4 specificities were missed by VDJdb matching, skewed to anti-spike CD8.

Molecules of cDNA were individually given unique molecular identifiers that were attached to them. Via MiXCR, TCRdb re-called the 5' RACE reads, giving one row per CDR3 protein. Here the sample spans 55,000 to 75,000 distinct CDR3 sequences, over 8% being singletons. Turning to this clonotype: Its antigen is unknown.

Sequencing used whole blood, obtained at baseline. This clonotype was sampled from an adult who was a healthcare worker with PCR-confirmed SARS-CoV-2 infection or an uninfected control (not recorded which).

The CDR3 sequence: CASSSLAGTDTQYF. DNA for the CDR3: TGTGCCAGCAGCTCCCTAGCCGGCACAGATACGCAGTATTTT. The chain uses TRBV7-2 and TRBJ2-3; D is perhaps TRBD2 (5 bases). Trimming pared 4 bases from V and 1 base from J, leaving 9 bases between. The germline gives CDR1 SGHTA, CDR2 FQGNSA. The CDR3 covers 14 residues.